The T cell receptor beta chain described here comes from a study of blood T cells in healthy people across ages. Study-level points and caveats: Unsorted PBMCs prevented conclusive naive versus antigen-experienced comparison.

Combining a sample-barcoded 5' primer with a J-beta primer mix, a second PCR ran for about 7 to 11 cycles. One entry per CDR3 protein results from TCRdb running MiXCR on the 5' RACE reads. The sample gives about 1.5 million distinct CDR3 sequences, 42% of which show up once; roughly 3.7% is in the top ten. The CDR3 sequence is 15 residues long. Germline CDR1 is SQVTM and CDR2 is ANQGSEA. The V end was cut by 4 bases, the J end by 5 bases, with 21 bases between. There are a few counts of this clonotype. No antigen is known for it. Sequenced material: blood. The origin of this receptor is a woman aged 18-29 years in good health. This chain links TRBV29-1 with TRBJ2-7, with D possibly called TRBD1 or TRBD2 (5 bases each). CDR3 sequence reads: CSVGLGRAEWNEQYF. DNA for the CDR3: TGCAGCGTTGGCCTGGGACGAGCGGAGTGGAACGAGCAGTACTTC.